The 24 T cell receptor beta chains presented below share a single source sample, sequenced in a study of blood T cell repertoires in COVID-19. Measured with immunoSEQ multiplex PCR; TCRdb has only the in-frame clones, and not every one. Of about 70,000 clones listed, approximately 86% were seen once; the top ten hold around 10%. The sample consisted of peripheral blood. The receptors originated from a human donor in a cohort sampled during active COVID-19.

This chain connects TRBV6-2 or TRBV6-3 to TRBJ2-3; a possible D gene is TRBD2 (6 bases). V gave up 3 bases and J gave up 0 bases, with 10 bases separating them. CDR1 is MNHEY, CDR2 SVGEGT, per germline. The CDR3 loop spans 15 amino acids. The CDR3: CASSYGTPSTDTQYF. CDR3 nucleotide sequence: TGTGCCAGCAGTTATGGGACTCCTAGCACAGATACGCAGTATTTT.

This chain's CDR3 is CAWTRTGGTGELFF. The CDR3 region has the DNA TGTGCCTGGACTCGGACAGGGGGGACCGGGGAGCTGTTTTTT. This chain connects TRBV30 to TRBJ2-2, with 10 bases aligning to TRBD1. Germline CDR1 GTSNPN, CDR2 SVGIG (reference sequence). The CDR3 has 14 residues. Unmatched junction bases numbered 4, after V lost 4 bases and J lost 5 bases.

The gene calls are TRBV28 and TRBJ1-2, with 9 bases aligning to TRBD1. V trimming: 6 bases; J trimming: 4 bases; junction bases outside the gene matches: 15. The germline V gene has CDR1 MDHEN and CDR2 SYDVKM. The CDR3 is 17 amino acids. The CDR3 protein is CASRSSQPRQGVYGYTF. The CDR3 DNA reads TGTGCCAGCAGGTCCTCCCAGCCGAGACAGGGGGTCTATGGCTACACCTTC.

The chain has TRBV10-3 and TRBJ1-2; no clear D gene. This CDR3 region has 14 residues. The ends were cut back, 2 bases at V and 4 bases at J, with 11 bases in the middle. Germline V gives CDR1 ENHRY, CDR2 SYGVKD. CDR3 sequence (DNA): TGTGCCATCAGTGAGGCCACGTACAGCTATGGCTACACCTTC. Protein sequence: CAISEATYSYGYTF.

CDR3 coding DNA: TGTGCCAGTAGTAACTCGGGGGACCGGGAGCTGTTTTTT. Protein: CASSNSGDRELFF. The J gene is TRBJ2-2, the V gene TRBV19; possible D gene TRBD2, 6 bases. The germline V gene has CDR1 LNHDA and CDR2 SQIVND (reference sequence). This CDR3 has 13 amino acids. Trimming left V 4 bases short and J 9 bases short, with 12 bases between.

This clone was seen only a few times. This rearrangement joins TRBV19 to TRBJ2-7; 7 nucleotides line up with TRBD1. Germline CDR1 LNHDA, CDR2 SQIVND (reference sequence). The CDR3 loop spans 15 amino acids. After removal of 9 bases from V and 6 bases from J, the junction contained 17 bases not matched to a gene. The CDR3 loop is CASRGPADRPGEQYF. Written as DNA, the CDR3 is TGTGCCAGCAGAGGCCCGGCGGACAGGCCTGGCGAGCAGTACTTC.

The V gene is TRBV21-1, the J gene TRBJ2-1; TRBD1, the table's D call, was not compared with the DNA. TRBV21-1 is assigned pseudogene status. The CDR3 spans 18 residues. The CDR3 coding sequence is TGTGCCAGCAGCAAAGTGTTTGCGACAGGGGGCGGGTGCAATGAGCAGTTCTTC. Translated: CASSKVFATGGGCNEQFF.

CDR3 amino acids: CASSQEWTSGGPGTDTQYF. The CDR3 DNA reads as TGTGCCAGCAGCCAGGAATGGACTAGCGGGGGCCCCGGCACAGATACGCAGTATTTT. The chain combines TRBV4-2 with TRBJ2-3; 13 nucleotides match TRBD2. Trimming took 3 bases from V and 1 from J; bases not matched to a gene: 10. This CDR3 contains 19 residues. Germline CDR1 and CDR2: LGHNA and YNFKEQ.

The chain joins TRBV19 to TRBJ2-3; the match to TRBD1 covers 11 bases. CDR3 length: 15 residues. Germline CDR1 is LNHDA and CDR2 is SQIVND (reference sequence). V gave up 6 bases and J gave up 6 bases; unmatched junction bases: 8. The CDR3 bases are TGTGCCAGTAGCCCAGGACAGGGGGCTGTGGATACGCAGTATTTT. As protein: CASSPGQGAVDTQYF. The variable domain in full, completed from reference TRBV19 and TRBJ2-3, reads DGGITQSPKYLFRKEGQNVTLSCEQNLNHDAMYWYRQDPGQGLRLIYYSQIVNDFQKGDIAEGYSVSREKKESFPLTVTSAQKNPTAFYLCASSPGQGAVDTQYFGPGTRLTVL.

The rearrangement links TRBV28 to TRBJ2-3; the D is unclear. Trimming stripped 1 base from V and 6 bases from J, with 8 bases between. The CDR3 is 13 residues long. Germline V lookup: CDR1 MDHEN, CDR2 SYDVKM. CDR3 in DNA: TGTGCCAGCAGTTTATCCGCGGCCGATACGCAGTATTTT. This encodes CASSLSAADTQYF.

The CDR3 sequence: CASSSTRQGAATEAFF. The CDR3 coding sequence is TGTGCCAGCAGTAGCACACGACAGGGGGCTGCCACTGAAGCTTTCTTT. V gene TRBV6-6 combines with J gene TRBJ1-1; 10 bases fit TRBD1. This CDR3 has 16 residues. Germline trimming cut 5 bases from V and 4 bases from J; bases unmatched to any gene: 10. In germline, CDR1 is MNHNY, CDR2 SVGAGI (reference sequence).

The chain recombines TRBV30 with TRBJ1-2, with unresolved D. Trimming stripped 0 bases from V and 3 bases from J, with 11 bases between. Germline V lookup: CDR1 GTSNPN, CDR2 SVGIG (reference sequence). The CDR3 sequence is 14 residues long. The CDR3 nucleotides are TGTGCCTGGAGTGTACGGGGTCTGGACTATGGCTACACCTTC. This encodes CAWSVRGLDYGYTF.

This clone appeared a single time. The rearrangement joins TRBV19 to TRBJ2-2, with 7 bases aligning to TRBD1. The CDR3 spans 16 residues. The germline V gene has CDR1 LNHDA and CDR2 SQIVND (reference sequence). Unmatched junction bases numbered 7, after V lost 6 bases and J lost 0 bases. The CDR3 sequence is CASRTKQGPNTGELFF. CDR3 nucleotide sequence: TGTGCCAGTAGAACAAAACAGGGGCCGAACACCGGGGAGCTGTTTTTT. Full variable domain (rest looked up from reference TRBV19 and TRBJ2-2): DGGITQSPKYLFRKEGQNVTLSCEQNLNHDAMYWYRQDPGQGLRLIYYSQIVNDFQKGDIAEGYSVSREKKESFPLTVTSAQKNPTAFYLCASRTKQGPNTGELFFGEGSRLTVL.

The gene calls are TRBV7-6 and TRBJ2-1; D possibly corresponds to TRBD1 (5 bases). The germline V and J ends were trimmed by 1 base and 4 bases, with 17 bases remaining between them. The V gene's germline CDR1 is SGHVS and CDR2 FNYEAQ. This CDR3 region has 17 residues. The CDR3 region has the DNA TGTGCCAGCAGCTTAGGGCAGGGCCTAGGGATGTACAATGAGCAGTTCTTC. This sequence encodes CASSLGQGLGMYNEQFF.

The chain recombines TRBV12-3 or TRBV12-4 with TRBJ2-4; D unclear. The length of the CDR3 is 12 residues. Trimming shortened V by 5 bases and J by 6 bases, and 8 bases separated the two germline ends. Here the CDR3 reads CASSAPGNIQYF. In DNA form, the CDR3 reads TGTGCCAGCAGTGCCCCAGGAAACATTCAGTACTTC.

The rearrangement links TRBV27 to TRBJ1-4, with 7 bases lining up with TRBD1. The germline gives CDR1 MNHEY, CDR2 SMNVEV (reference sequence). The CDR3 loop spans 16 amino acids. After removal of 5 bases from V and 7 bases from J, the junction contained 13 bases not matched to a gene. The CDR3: CASSKIVSGGSEKLFF. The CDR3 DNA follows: TGTGCCAGCAGTAAAATAGTATCAGGGGGAAGTGAAAAACTGTTTTTT.

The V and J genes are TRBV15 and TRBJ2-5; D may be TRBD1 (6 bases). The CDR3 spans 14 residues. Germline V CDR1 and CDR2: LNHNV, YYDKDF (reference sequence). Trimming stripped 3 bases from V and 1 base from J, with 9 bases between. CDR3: CATSRDRSQETQYF. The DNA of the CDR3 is TGTGCCACCAGCAGGGACAGATCCCAAGAGACCCAGTACTTC.

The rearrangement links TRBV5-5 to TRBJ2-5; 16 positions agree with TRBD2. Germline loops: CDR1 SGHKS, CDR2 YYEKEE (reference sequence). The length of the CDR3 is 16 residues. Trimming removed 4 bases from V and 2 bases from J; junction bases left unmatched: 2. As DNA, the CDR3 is TGTGCCAGCAGCCCGGGACTAGCGGGGGGGCAAGAGACCCAGTACTTC. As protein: CASSPGLAGGQETQYF.

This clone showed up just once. The CDR3 DNA reads TGTGCCAGCAGTTACGAACAGGGGCCCTACGAGCAGTACTTC. This sequence encodes CASSYEQGPYEQYF. The V gene is TRBV6-5, the J gene TRBJ2-7, with TRBD1 matching over 7 bases. CDR3 length equals 14 residues. J was trimmed by 2 bases and V by 2 bases; bases with no gene match: 3. Germline V gives CDR1 MNHEY, CDR2 SVGAGI.

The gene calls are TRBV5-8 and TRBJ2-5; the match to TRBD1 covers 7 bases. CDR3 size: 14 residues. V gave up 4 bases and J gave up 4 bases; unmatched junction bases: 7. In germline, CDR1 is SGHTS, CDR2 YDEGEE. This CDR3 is CASSDTGVGETQYF. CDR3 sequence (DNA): TGTGCCAGCAGCGACACAGGGGTCGGAGAGACCCAGTACTTC.

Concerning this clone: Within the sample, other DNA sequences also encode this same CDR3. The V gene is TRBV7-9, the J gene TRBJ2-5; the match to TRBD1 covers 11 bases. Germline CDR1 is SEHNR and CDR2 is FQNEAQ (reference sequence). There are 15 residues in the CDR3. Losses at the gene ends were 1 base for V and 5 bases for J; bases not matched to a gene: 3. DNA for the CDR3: TGTGCCAGCAGCTTAGGGACAGGGGGCCGTGAGACCCAGTACTTC. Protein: CASSLGTGGRETQYF.

CDR3 nucleotides: TGTGCCAGCAGTCTAGATAGCAATCAGCCCCAGCATTTT. As protein: CASSLDSNQPQHF. This sequence joins TRBV2 and TRBJ1-5, with D uncertain. Looked up from germline, CDR1 is SNHLY and CDR2 is FYNNEI. V lost 5 bases, J lost 0 bases, and 5 bases lay in between. The CDR3 is made up of 13 amino acids.

The CDR3 nucleotides are TGTGCCACCAGTGCCGGGACCGGGGAGCTGTTTTTT. This sequence encodes CATSAGTGELFF. The chain links TRBV24-1 to TRBJ2-2, with unresolved D. The CDR3 is 12 residues long. Trimming stripped 5 bases from V and 5 bases from J, with 5 bases between. Germline assignment: CDR1 KGHDR and CDR2 SFDVKD.

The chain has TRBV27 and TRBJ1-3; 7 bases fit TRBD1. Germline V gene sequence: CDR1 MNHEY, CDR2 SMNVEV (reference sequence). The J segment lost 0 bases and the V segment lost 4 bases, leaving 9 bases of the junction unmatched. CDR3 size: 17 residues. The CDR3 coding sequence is TGTGCCAGCAGTTCTCCCGGGACAGCCTTCTCTGGAAACACCATATATTTT. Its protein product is CASSSPGTAFSGNTIYF.